This entry features one T cell receptor beta chain sequence. Its specificity is unknown. TCRdb passed the 5' RACE reads through MiXCR, listing each CDR3 protein once. The sample contains fewer than 250,000 distinct CDR3 sequences, approximately 15% of which appear only once. Trimming stripped 8 bases from V and 6 bases from J, with 11 bases between. The CDR3 loop spans 11 amino acids. These data are taken from a study of identical twins. Whole-study findings and limits: Conclusions rested on cross-sectional statistics rather than following the same donors.

The same sample was also used in a study of T cells expressing NK-cell markers.

The material sequenced was CD8+ T cells sorted from blood. V and J are TRBV12-3 or TRBV12-4 and TRBJ2-7; a possible D gene is TRBD2 (6 bases). The sequence came from a woman younger than 35 in good health. Here the CDR3 DNA reads TGTGCCAGCGGATCGGGGGTCGAGCAGTACTTC. This gives the protein CASGSGVEQYF.